The rows below give T cell receptor beta chains drawn from one sample of a study of cytomegalovirus exposure and HLA in healthy donors. The repertoire was sequenced with immunoSEQ multiplex PCR; TCRdb's copy has only in-frame clones and lacks some. The table records more than 100,000 clones, 15% of them present only once. Sequenced sample: PBMCs. The receptors were sampled from a woman between 18 and 29 years old in good health and CMV-seronegative. Each CDR3 is given with its conserved first and last residue. The order of the fields is clone size, J gene, D gene, V gene, CDR3 protein, CDR3 DNA. D genes are given only for firm matches. Only some rows state a clone size, as once, few, many or a class for expanded clones.

NA,TRBJ1-1,NA,TRBV19,CASSTAGGTEAFF,TGTGCCAGTAGTACCGCCGGGGGCACTGAAGCTTTCTTT
few,TRBJ1-1,NA,TRBV28,CASSLLVLNTEAFF,TGTGCCAGCAGTCTGTTAGTATTGAACACTGAAGCTTTCTTT
few,TRBJ1-2,NA,TRBV15,CATSSAASYGYTF,TGTGCCACCAGCAGCGCCGCCAGCTATGGCTACACCTTC
few,TRBJ2-7,NA,TRBV15,CATSRVGRMYEQYF,TGTGCCACCAGCAGAGTTGGCAGGATGTACGAGCAGTACTTC
few,TRBJ2-3,NA,TRBV7-2,CASSLIPFGTGAVDTQYF,TGTGCCAGCAGCTTAATACCTTTCGGAACGGGAGCGGTAGATACGCAGTATTTT
NA,TRBJ1-2,TRBD1,TRBV28,CATWTGEGYGYTF,TGTGCCACCTGGACAGGGGAGGGCTATGGCTACACCTTC
few,TRBJ1-1,NA,TRBV27,CASRRTVLNTEAFF,TGTGCCAGCAGACGAACAGTCTTGAACACTGAAGCTTTCTTT
NA,TRBJ2-7,NA,TRBV28,CASSLVGRGLPYEQYF,TGTGCCAGCAGTTTGGTGGGGCGGGGGCTACCCTACGAGCAGTACTTC
few,TRBJ1-5,TRBD1,TRBV7-2,CASRWTGDSNQPQHF,TGTGCCAGCAGATGGACAGGGGATAGCAATCAGCCCCAGCATTTT
few,TRBJ2-1,TRBD2,TRBV9,CASSVDQRGIDNEQFF,TGTGCCAGCAGCGTTGATCAGCGGGGAATCGACAATGAGCAGTTCTTC
NA,TRBJ2-7,NA,TRBV18,CASSPGLAYEQYF,TGTGCCAGCTCACCCGGTTTAGCGTACGAGCAGTACTTC
few,TRBJ1-2,NA,TRBV30,CASPGGGQPNYGYTF,TGTGCCTCCCCGGGGGGCGGGCAGCCTAACTATGGCTACACCTTC
few,TRBJ1-1,TRBD1,TRBV9,CASSDGQGDEAFF,TGTGCCAGCAGCGACGGACAGGGGGATGAAGCTTTCTTT
NA,TRBJ2-7,TRBD2,TRBV13,CASSLGGWQKRGGDYEQYF,TGTGCCAGCAGCTTAGGGGGGTGGCAAAAACGCGGGGGGGATTACGAGCAGTACTTC
NA,TRBJ2-7,TRBD1,TRBV28,CASSFVQGGYEQYF,TGTGCCAGCAGTTTTGTACAGGGGGGCTACGAGCAGTACTTC
few,TRBJ1-1,NA,TRBV29-1,CSVENSEAFF,TGCAGCGTTGAGAACTCTGAAGCTTTCTTT
NA,TRBJ1-5,NA,TRBV6-6,CASSYPESPQHF,TGTGCCAGCAGTTACCCGGAGTCCCCCCAGCATTTT
NA,TRBJ2-1,NA,TRBV7-3,CASSQAGEQFF,TGTGCCAGCAGCCAAGCCGGTGAGCAGTTCTTC
NA,TRBJ2-1,TRBD2,TRBV4-2,CASSQWVGGGNEQFF,TGTGCCAGCAGCCAGTGGGTCGGGGGGGGCAATGAGCAGTTCTTC
NA,TRBJ2-2,NA,TRBV30,CAWSSRRGARNTGELFF,TGTGCCTGGAGTTCCCGACGGGGGGCACGAAACACCGGGGAGCTGTTTTTT
NA,TRBJ2-7,TRBD1,TRBV5-1,CASSLPLTGVEQYF,TGCGCCAGCAGCTTGCCTCTGACAGGGGTCGAGCAGTACTTC
NA,TRBJ2-3,TRBD2,TRBV30,CAWSVGAGGLSGTDTQYF,TGTGCCTGGAGTGTGGGAGCGGGAGGGCTATCGGGCACAGATACGCAGTATTTT
NA,TRBJ2-1,NA,TRBV6-6,CASSYHSSNEQFF,TGTGCCAGCAGTTACCACTCCTCAAATGAGCAGTTCTTC
NA,TRBJ1-4,NA,TRBV6-1,CASSETAVNEKLFF,TGTGCCAGCAGTGAGACAGCCGTTAATGAAAAACTGTTTTTT
few,TRBJ1-1,TRBD1,TRBV4-1,CASSPGQGMNTEAFF,TGCGCCAGCAGCCCGGGACAGGGGATGAACACTGAAGCTTTCTTT
few,TRBJ2-7,TRBD2,TRBV28,CASSLSSGLSYEQYF,TGTGCCAGCAGTTTGTCTAGCGGACTCTCCTACGAGCAGTACTTC
NA,TRBJ1-5,TRBD1,TRBV18,CASSPIGGWGNQPQHF,TGTGCCAGCTCACCAATAGGGGGCTGGGGCAATCAGCCCCAGCATTTT
few,TRBJ2-5,NA,TRBV10-1,CASSESISRETQYF,TGCGCCAGCAGTGAGTCGATCTCCCGGGAGACCCAGTACTTC
NA,TRBJ1-3,NA,TRBV7-6,CASSPHRAGNTIYF,TGTGCCAGCAGCCCACACAGGGCTGGAAACACCATATATTTT
NA,TRBJ2-7,NA,TRBV9,CASSGTKGTSTQYF,TGTGCCAGCAGCGGTACCAAGGGGACAAGCACGCAGTACTTC
NA,TRBJ1-2,NA,TRBV4-2,CASSPGDGAPSTYGYTF,TGTGCCAGCAGCCCGGGGGACGGGGCTCCTTCCACCTATGGCTACACCTTC
few,TRBJ1-5,NA,TRBV28,CASSLPGGLGNQPQHF,TGTGCCAGCAGTTTACCTGGGGGCTTGGGCAATCAGCCCCAGCATTTT
NA,TRBJ2-5,TRBD2,TRBV9,CASSPSGRAVETQYF,TGTGCCAGCAGCCCCAGCGGGAGGGCCGTGGAGACCCAGTACTTC
few,TRBJ1-2,TRBD1,TRBV5-1,CASSPGQGNGYTF,TGCGCCAGCAGCCCGGGACAGGGGAACGGCTACACCTTC
few,TRBJ1-2,NA,TRBV10-3,CAISDVKNYGYTF,TGTGCCATCAGTGATGTAAAAAACTATGGCTACACCTTC
NA,TRBJ1-1,NA,TRBV6-1,CASSDWEGEAFF,TGTGCCAGCAGTGATTGGGAGGGGGAAGCTTTCTTT